This entry lists 5 T cell receptor beta chains sequenced from one sample in a study of post-analysis software for immune sequencing data. Unique molecular identifiers were carried by the TCR beta cDNA libraries. MiXCR, run by TCRdb on the PCR reads, gives a single entry per CDR3 protein. Of roughly 160,000 distinct CDR3 sequences detected, roughly 34% appear once; the ten largest clones hold under 30%. The material sequenced was blood, taken after autologous hematopoietic stem cell transplantation. These receptor sequences come from a girl aged 5-17 years with multiple sclerosis.

Note on this clonotype: One end of the junction varies from germline; a read error may be responsible. The chain recombines TRBV20-1 with TRBJ2-5, with 9 bases that match TRBD2. CDR3 size: 16 residues. In germline, CDR1 is DFQATT, CDR2 SNEGSKA (reference sequence). The CDR3: CSPRDIAGDERETQYF. For the CDR3, the DNA is TGCAGTCCTAGAGATATAGCGGGAGATGAAAGAGAGACCCAGTACTTC.

The rearrangement links TRBV6-2 or TRBV6-3 to TRBJ2-5; D is ambiguous. The CDR3 runs 14 residues. From germline, CDR1 is MNHEY and CDR2 SVGEGT. Trimming shortened V by 3 bases and J by 2 bases, and 10 bases separated the two germline ends. The CDR3 DNA reads TGTGCCAGCAGTTATTACAGTGGGCAAGAGACCCAGTACTTC. This codes for CASSYYSGQETQYF.

V gene TRBV11-2 combines with J gene TRBJ2-1; possible D gene TRBD2, 5 bases. Trimming pared 2 bases from V and 5 bases from J, leaving 10 bases between. There are 14 residues in the CDR3. The V gene's germline CDR1 is SGHAT and CDR2 FQNNGV. CDR3: CASSLPLADNEQFF. The CDR3 DNA is TGTGCCAGCAGCTTACCCCTAGCCGACAATGAGCAGTTCTTC.

Comments on this clonotype: A read error may produce the germline difference seen at one junction end. The CDR3 nucleotides read TGTGCCGGCAGCCCCCAAGGGTCCGGGGATGAGCAGTTCTTC. Its translation is CAGSPQGSGDEQFF. The gene calls are TRBV7-2 and TRBJ2-1; TRBD2 is a possible D gene (5 bases). Germline V gives CDR1 SGHTA, CDR2 FQGNSA. This CDR3 contains 14 residues.

The chain recombines TRBV7-9 with TRBJ1-2; the D is unclear. Germline assignment: CDR1 SEHNR and CDR2 FQNEAQ (reference sequence). The V and J ends lost 1 base and 8 bases respectively, with 11 bases between them. This CDR3 is built from 13 residues. CDR3 region: CASSLERTSGYTF. The CDR3 coding sequence is TGTGCCAGCAGCTTAGAGAGGACTTCGGGCTACACCTTC.